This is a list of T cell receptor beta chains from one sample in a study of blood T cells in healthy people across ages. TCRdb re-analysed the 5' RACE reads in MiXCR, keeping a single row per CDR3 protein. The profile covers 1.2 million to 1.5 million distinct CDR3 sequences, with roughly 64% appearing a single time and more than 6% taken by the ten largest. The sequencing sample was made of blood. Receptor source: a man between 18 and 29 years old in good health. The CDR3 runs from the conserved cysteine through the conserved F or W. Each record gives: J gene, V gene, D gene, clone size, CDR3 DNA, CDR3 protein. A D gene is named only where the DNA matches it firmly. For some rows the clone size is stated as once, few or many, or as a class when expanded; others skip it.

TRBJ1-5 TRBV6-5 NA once TGTGCCGTCGGGGGTGCAGGTCAGCCCCAGCATTTT CAVGGAGQPQHF
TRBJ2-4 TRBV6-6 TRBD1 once TGTGCCAGCAGTTTTCACAGGGGCATGGCTAAAAACATTCAGTACTTC CASSFHRGMAKNIQYF
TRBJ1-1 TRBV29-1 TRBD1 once TGCAGCGTGGGGACAGGGAGCACCTCGAGCACTGAAGCTTTCTTT CSVGTGSTSSTEAFF
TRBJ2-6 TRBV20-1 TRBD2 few TGCAGTGCTAGGCTAGCGGGCTCTGGGGCCAACGTCCTGACTTTC CSARLAGSGANVLTF
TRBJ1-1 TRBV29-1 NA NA TGCAGCGTTGGGCGACAGAACATGAACACTGAAGCTTTCTTT CSVGRQNMNTEAFF
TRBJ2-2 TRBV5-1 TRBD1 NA TGCGCCAGCAGCTTGGAGATGAGGACAGGGGTTCCCGGGGAGCTGTTTTTT CASSLEMRTGVPGELFF
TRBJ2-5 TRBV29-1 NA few TGCAGCGTTGAGACCGAGGATACGCAGGCGCGGGAGACCCAGTACTTC CSVETEDTQARETQYF
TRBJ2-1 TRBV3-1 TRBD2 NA TGTGCCAGCAGCCAAGATTTTAGCGGGGGGTTATACAATGAGCAGTTCTTC CASSQDFSGGLYNEQFF
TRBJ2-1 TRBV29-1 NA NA TGCAGCGTTAACAGGGCAAGCTCCTACAATGAGCAGTTCTTC CSVNRASSYNEQFF
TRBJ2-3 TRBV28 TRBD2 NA TGTGCCAGCAGTTTATCCATTAGCGGGGGGGCCCGACCAGATACGCAGTATTTT CASSLSISGGARPDTQYF
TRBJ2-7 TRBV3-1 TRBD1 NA TGTGCCAGCAGCTCCAGGGGGAATGGCTACGAGCAGTACTTC CASSSRGNGYEQYF
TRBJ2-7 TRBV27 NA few TGTGCCAGCAGTTTGGGGGACCGATCCTACGAGCAGTACTTC CASSLGDRSYEQYF
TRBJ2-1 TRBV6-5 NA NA TGTGCCGCAGGAACACCAGGGCACAATGAGCAGTTCTTC CAAGTPGHNEQFF
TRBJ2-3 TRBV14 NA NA TGTGCCAGCAGCCCGGGGTCGTTCACAGATACGCAGTATTTT CASSPGSFTDTQYF
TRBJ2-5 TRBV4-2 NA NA TGTGCCAGCAGCCAAGAGGATGGGGTAGAGACCCAGTACTTC CASSQEDGVETQYF
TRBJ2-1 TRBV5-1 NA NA TGCGCCAGCAGCGAGGACGATTACAATGAGCAGTTCTTC CASSEDDYNEQFF
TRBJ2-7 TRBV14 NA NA TGTGCCAGCAGCCAAGATTTGGTGTTAAGGTACGAGCAGTACTTC CASSQDLVLRYEQYF
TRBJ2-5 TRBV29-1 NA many TGCAGCGTTGACCGGGGCGGGGAGACCCAGTACTTC CSVDRGGETQYF
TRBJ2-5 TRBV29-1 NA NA TGCAGCGTTCGGGCCCCTCCCTCTGAGACGGAGACCCAGTACTTC CSVRAPPSETETQYF
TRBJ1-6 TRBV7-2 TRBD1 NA TGTGCCAGCAGCCCAGGGGGTTATTCACCCCTCCACTTT CASSPGGYSPLHF
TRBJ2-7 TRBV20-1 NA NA TGCAGTGCTAGAGATCGACTCTTCTACGAGCAGTACTTC CSARDRLFYEQYF
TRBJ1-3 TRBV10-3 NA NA TGTGCCACTACAGGGTCCTCTGGAAACACCATATATTTT CATTGSSGNTIYF
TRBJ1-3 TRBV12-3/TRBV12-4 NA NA TGTGCCAGCACCCTGAATCTCGAGGCCAGCTTCTCTGGAAACACCATATATTTT CASTLNLEASFSGNTIYF
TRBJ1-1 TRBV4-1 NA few TGCGCCAGCAGCCCCAGAGCGGGAGCGATCACTGAAGCTTTCTTT CASSPRAGAITEAFF
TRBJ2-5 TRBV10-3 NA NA TGTGCCATCAGTGAGTCGACTGCGGCCCTTATGTACCAAGAGACCCAGTACTTC CAISESTAALMYQETQYF
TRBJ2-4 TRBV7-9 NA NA TGTGCCAGCAGCAACGGACAGCGACACATAGCCAAAAACATTCAGTACTTC CASSNGQRHIAKNIQYF
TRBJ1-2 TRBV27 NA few TGTGCCAGCAGTCCGCAAACGGACAGCTTCTATGGCTACACCTTC CASSPQTDSFYGYTF